These 21 T cell receptor beta chains originate from one sample sequenced in a study of cytomegalovirus exposure and HLA in healthy donors (dated by TCRdb to 2016 to 2017). Library method: the immunoSEQ multiplex PCR assay. A mixture of 60 forward primers for TCR Vbeta segments and 13 reverse primers for TCR Jbeta segments was used in the multiplex PCR. In its TCRdb copy, this immuneACCESS table keeps in-frame sequences only and misses some clones. Where compared with another copy, unresolved V genes explain less than half of these, and the others have no known cause. Present in this sample are more than 95,000 clones, around 78% of which were seen just once. The top ten hold approximately 4.8% of the sample. Source material: PBMCs. Every receptor here comes from a man aged 60 to 75 in good health and CMV-seropositive.

The chain links TRBV2 to TRBJ2-7; D is possibly TRBD2 (5 bases). The germline V gene encodes CDR1 SNHLY and CDR2 FYNNEI. V was clipped by 6 bases and J by 0 bases, with 12 bases between them. CDR3 length: 14 amino acids. CDR3 sequence: CASSRGLSSYEQYF. The DNA of the CDR3 is TGTGCCAGCAGCCGCGGACTGAGCTCCTACGAGCAGTACTTC.

This chain joins TRBV14 and TRBJ2-7, with 11 bases that match TRBD1. From germline, CDR1 is SGHDN and CDR2 FVKESK. V lost 4 bases to trimming and J lost 4 bases; unmatched junction nucleotides: 6. The CDR3 is 15 amino acids. CDR3 nucleotides: TGTGCCAGCAGCCCCTGGGGGACAGGGGGATACGAGCAGTACTTC. Its translation: CASSPWGTGGYEQYF.

This chain links TRBV5-4 with TRBJ1-1; D is ambiguous. Trimming cost V 4 bases and J 1 base, with 17 bases left between them. The CDR3 consists of 16 residues. Germline CDR1 is SGHNT and CDR2 is YYREEE (reference sequence). CDR3 residues: CASSPSGGLANTEAFF. CDR3 DNA sequence: TGTGCCAGCAGCCCATCGGGTGGTTTGGCGAACACTGAAGCTTTCTTT.

The CDR3 nucleotides are TGTGCCAGCAGCAAATCCGGGACTAGCGGCGAGCAGTTCTTC. It translates to CASSKSGTSGEQFF. V is TRBV7-2 and J is TRBJ2-1; 11 bases match TRBD2. The trim removed 5 bases at V and 10 bases at J, leaving 7 bases unmatched. This CDR3 comprises 14 residues. CDR1 is SGHTA, CDR2 FQGNSA, per germline.

This rearrangement joins TRBV5-6 to TRBJ2-1; 10 nucleotides line up with TRBD2. The CDR3 has 17 residues. V shed 4 bases and J 0 bases; nucleotides not matched to a gene: 7. Germline-derived CDR1 and CDR2 are SGHDT and YYEEEE. For the CDR3, the DNA is TGTGCCAGCAGCCGAAAGCCTAGCGGGAGCTCCTACAATGAGCAGTTCTTC. It is translated as CASSRKPSGSSYNEQFF.

The chain is built from TRBV20-1 and TRBJ1-2; D call uncertain. This CDR3 has 10 residues. CDR1 is DFQATT, CDR2 SNEGSKA, per germline (reference sequence). V dropped 6 bases and J dropped 7 bases, with 9 bases sitting between them. The CDR3, as DNA: TGCAGTGCCCACAAGATTGGCTACACCTTC. This encodes CSAHKIGYTF.

The chain is built from TRBV7-9 and TRBJ2-3, with 9 bases that match TRBD2. The CDR3 extends over 15 amino acids. Germline assignment: CDR1 SEHNR and CDR2 FQNEAQ (reference sequence). V dropped 7 bases and J dropped 3; count of bases not matched to a gene: 8. The CDR3 loop reads CASIHRRGGTDTQYF. The CDR3 DNA follows: TGTGCCAGCATCCATCGGCGGGGGGGTACAGATACGCAGTATTTT.

This chain links TRBV2 with TRBJ1-2; 11 bases match TRBD1. J gave up 8 bases and V 6 bases, and 11 bases lay outside the gene matches. The CDR3 totals 15 residues. Germline CDR1 reads SNHLY; CDR2 reads FYNNEI. This CDR3 reads CASRKEPGQGGGYTF. The CDR3 region has the DNA TGTGCCAGCAGGAAGGAGCCGGGACAGGGGGGGGGCTACACCTTC.

The rearrangement links TRBV7-9 to TRBJ2-7; a possible D gene is TRBD1 (6 bases). Looked up from germline, CDR1 is SEHNR and CDR2 is FQNEAQ (reference sequence). The V end was cut by 5 bases, the J end by 2 bases, with 13 bases between. This CDR3 spans 14 amino acids. The CDR3 DNA reads as TGTGCCAGCAGCCCCTTGGACAGCGCCTACGAGCAGTACTTC. It specifies CASSPLDSAYEQYF.

This clone was counted a single time. The genes are TRBV13 and TRBJ1-6, with 7 bases matching TRBD1. The CDR3 extends over 16 amino acids. Germline-derived CDR1 and CDR2 are PRHDT and FYEKMQ (reference sequence). The J segment lost 0 bases and the V segment lost 5 bases, leaving 4 bases of the junction unmatched. The DNA for the CDR3 is TGTGCCAGCAGCCTGGACAGGAGCTCCTATAATTCACCCCTCCACTTT. Encoded protein: CASSLDRSSYNSPLHF.

The chain has TRBV15 and TRBJ2-7; no clear D. The V end was cut by 0 bases, the J end by 3 bases, with 6 bases between. The CDR3 is made up of 13 amino acids. Germline-derived CDR1 and CDR2 are LNHNV and YYDKDF (reference sequence). This chain's CDR3 is CATSRERFYEQYF. The CDR3 DNA reads TGTGCCACCAGCAGAGAACGGTTCTACGAGCAGTACTTC.

This clone was seen a handful of times. This chain links TRBV2 with TRBJ1-6, with 10 bases that match TRBD1. J was trimmed by 6 bases and V by 4 bases; bases with no gene match: 6. This CDR3 comprises 16 residues. The germline V gene encodes CDR1 SNHLY and CDR2 FYNNEI. Here the CDR3 reads CASSVIGQGGNSPLHF. The DNA of the CDR3 is TGTGCCAGCAGTGTAATCGGACAGGGGGGTAATTCACCCCTCCACTTT.

The gene calls are TRBV5-4 and TRBJ1-3, with a tentative D call TRBD1 (5 bases). The V and J ends lost 4 bases and 4 bases respectively, with 15 bases between them. The germline gives CDR1 SGHNT, CDR2 YYREEE (reference sequence). The CDR3 is 15 amino acids. CDR3 loop: CASSPGGQGGNTIYF. In DNA form, the CDR3 reads TGTGCCAGCAGCCCTGGAGGGCAGGGCGGAAACACCATATATTTT.

CDR3 sequence (DNA): TGTGCCATATTCCAGACCCAGTACTTC. Translating it yields CAIFQTQYF. V usage is TRBV7-3 and J usage is TRBJ2-5; no reliable D call. This CDR3 region has 9 residues. CDR1 and CDR2 (germline): SGHTA, FQGTGA. V lost 10 bases, J lost 6 bases, and 6 bases lay in between.

This clone was observed a single time. The CDR3 reads CAWSPGQGQDTQYF. CDR3 in DNA: TGTGCCTGGAGCCCGGGACAGGGGCAAGATACGCAGTATTTT. The chain employs TRBV30 and TRBJ2-3, with 10 bases identical to TRBD1. The J segment lost 5 bases and the V segment lost 3 bases, leaving 5 bases of the junction unmatched. Germline CDR1 and CDR2: GTSNPN and SVGIG (reference sequence). This CDR3 contains 14 residues.

The CDR3 DNA reads as TGCGCCAGCAGCACCCTCACGAGCTCCTATAATTCACCCCTCCACTTT. It is translated as CASSTLTSSYNSPLHF. The genes are TRBV5-1 and TRBJ1-6, with D unclear. From germline, CDR1 is SGHRS and CDR2 YFSETQ. The CDR3 covers 16 residues. V gave up 4 bases and J gave up 0 bases, with 11 bases separating them. Looking up the rest from reference TRBV5-1 and TRBJ1-6 gives the full variable domain: KAGVTQTPRYLIKTRGQQVTLSCSPISGHRSVSWYQQTPGQGLQFLFEYFSETQRNKGNFPGRFSGRQFSNSRSEMNVSTLELGDSALYLCASSTLTSSYNSPLHFGNGTRLTVT.

The chain links TRBV5-1 to TRBJ1-2; TRBD1 aligns across 7 bases. V trimming: 4 bases; J trimming: 3 bases; junction bases outside the gene matches: 12. Germline-derived CDR1 and CDR2 are SGHRS and YFSETQ. The CDR3 is made up of 16 amino acids. The CDR3 DNA follows: TGCGCCAGCAGCGTGGATCCGGGACAGACCTACTATGGCTACACCTTC. Translating it yields CASSVDPGQTYYGYTF.

The sample holds a few counts of this clone. This rearrangement joins TRBV5-4 to TRBJ2-2, with 8 positions matching TRBD1. The germline CDR1 and CDR2 sequences are SGHNT and YYREEE (reference sequence). The CDR3 runs 15 residues. Losses at the gene ends were 3 bases for V and 2 bases for J; bases not matched to a gene: 3. CDR3 region: CASSSGQGNTGELFF. CDR3 nucleotide sequence: TGTGCCAGCAGCTCTGGACAGGGTAACACCGGGGAGCTGTTTTTT.

The gene calls are TRBV6-1 and TRBJ2-2; 7 bases line up with TRBD1. Germline-derived CDR1 and CDR2 are MNHNS and SASEGT. This CDR3 region has 15 residues. The V gene end was trimmed by 6 bases and the J gene end by 0 bases; junction bases not matched to a gene: 4. Here the CDR3 reads CASRRGTANTGELFF. The DNA for the CDR3 is TGTGCCAGCAGGAGGGGGACAGCGAACACCGGGGAGCTGTTTTTT.

This chain uses TRBV5-5 with TRBJ2-5; D is uncertain. The V end lost 1 base, the J end lost 0 bases, and 7 bases lay between the germline ends. The CDR3 is made up of 14 amino acids. Per the germline V gene, CDR1 is SGHKS and CDR2 is YYEKEE (reference sequence). The CDR3 loop reads CASSLRDYQETQYF. CDR3 sequence (DNA): TGTGCCAGCAGCTTGAGAGACTACCAAGAGACCCAGTACTTC.

The chain employs TRBV11-3 and TRBJ2-5; a weak D match, TRBD2 (7 bases). Germline-derived CDR1 and CDR2 are SGHNT and YENEEA. Trimming removed 3 bases from V and 5 bases from J, with 13 bases in between. CDR3 length: 14 amino acids. The CDR3 loop is CASSLGGAAETQYF. The CDR3 DNA reads TGTGCCAGCAGCTTGGGGGGGGCCGCGGAGACCCAGTACTTC.